Listed here are 17 T cell receptor beta chains from one sample, sequenced in a study of T cell responses to AZD1222 COVID-19 vaccine. The repertoire was sequenced with immunoSEQ multiplex PCR; TCRdb's copy has only in-frame clones and lacks some. The sample has 100,000 to 150,000 clones, nearly 90% seen once. The sample consisted of peripheral blood, taken on day 0 of AZD1222 vaccination. These receptor sequences come from an adult in good health.

The chain couples TRBV6-6 to TRBJ2-7, with TRBD1 identical over 8 bases. Germline values: CDR1 MNHNY, CDR2 SVGAGI (reference sequence). Trimming took 5 bases from V and 2 from J; bases not matched to a gene: 5. The CDR3 extends over 14 amino acids. The CDR3 loop is CASSRLRGPYEQYF. In DNA form, the CDR3 reads TGTGCCAGCAGTCGACTCAGGGGGCCCTACGAGCAGTACTTC.

The chain uses TRBV2 and TRBJ1-6; no firm D call. This CDR3 contains 14 residues. Trimming shortened V by 8 bases and J by 10 bases, and 18 bases separated the two germline ends. Germline V gives CDR1 SNHLY, CDR2 FYNNEI. Written as DNA, the CDR3 is TGTGCCAGCGAGAAGGAGGCAGTAGCATCACCCCTCCACTTT. It codes for CASEKEAVASPLHF.

V and J are TRBV7-2 and TRBJ1-6; no clear D gene. The ends were cut back, 1 base at V and 7 bases at J, with 11 bases in the middle. The CDR3 loop spans 15 amino acids. Germline V gene lookup returns CDR1 SGHTA and CDR2 FQGNSA. CDR3 sequence: CASSLVRTGNSPLHF. DNA for the CDR3: TGTGCCAGCAGCTTAGTGAGGACGGGGAATTCACCCCTCCACTTT.

As DNA, the CDR3 is TGTGCCAGCAGTTTATCGGTTCCTTACGAGCAGTACTTC. It specifies CASSLSVPYEQYF. V gene TRBV27 combines with J gene TRBJ2-7, with D unclear. The germline CDR1 and CDR2 sequences are MNHEY and SMNVEV (reference sequence). The CDR3 sequence is 13 residues long. The ends were cut back, 0 bases at V and 4 bases at J, with 7 bases in the middle.

The genes are TRBV13 and TRBJ2-2, with a possible D match to TRBD2 (5 bases). In germline, CDR1 is PRHDT, CDR2 FYEKMQ (reference sequence). The CDR3 totals 15 residues. Deletions cut 4 bases from V and 0 bases from J, with 9 bases between. The CDR3 loop reads CASSSGLSNTGELFF. For the CDR3, the DNA is TGTGCCAGCAGCTCTGGACTCTCGAACACCGGGGAGCTGTTTTTT.

This chain connects TRBV19 to TRBJ2-5; perhaps D is TRBD1 or TRBD2 (6 bases each). Trimming shortened V by 3 bases and J by 5 bases, and 16 bases separated the two germline ends. This CDR3 has 15 amino acids. Per the germline V gene, CDR1 is LNHDA and CDR2 is SQIVND (reference sequence). The CDR3 reads CASSILGGGEETQYF. Here the CDR3 DNA reads TGTGCCAGTAGTATCTTGGGGGGCGGGGAGGAGACCCAGTACTTC.

V and J are TRBV11-2 and TRBJ2-7; 10 nucleotides align to TRBD1. Germline CDR1 reads SGHAT; CDR2 reads FQNNGV. This CDR3 region has 13 residues. Trimming took 1 base from V and 9 from J; bases not matched to a gene: 3. The CDR3 nucleotides are TGTGCCAGCAGCTTAGGACAGGGGGCAGGGCAGTACTTC. It codes for CASSLGQGAGQYF. The whole variable domain, remainder taken from reference TRBV11-2 and TRBJ2-7, is EAGVAQSPRYKIIEKRQSVAFWCNPISGHATLYWYQQILGQGPKLLIQFQNNGVVDDSQLPKDRFSAERLKGVDSTLKIQPAKLEDSAVYLCASSLGQGAGQYFGPGTRLTVT.

This clone was seen just once. Here the CDR3 reads CASSIMDYSGNTIYF. The CDR3 DNA follows: TGTGCCAGTAGTATAATGGATTACTCTGGAAACACCATATATTTT. The chain links TRBV19 to TRBJ1-3; D is undetermined. Per the germline V gene, CDR1 is LNHDA and CDR2 is SQIVND (reference sequence). The CDR3 totals 15 residues. V lost 2 bases and J lost 0, with 8 bases in between.

This chain joins TRBV29-1 and TRBJ2-7, with D possibly being TRBD1 (9 bases). The V end was cut by 4 bases, the J end by 2 bases, with 18 bases between. This CDR3 is 15 amino acids long. Per the germline V gene, CDR1 is SQVTM and CDR2 is ANQGSEA. The CDR3 reads CSVAGGTGQTYEQYF. The DNA of the CDR3 is TGCAGCGTTGCGGGGGGGACAGGGCAGACCTACGAGCAGTACTTC.

The chain employs TRBV6-5 and TRBJ1-3; D is uncertain. The CDR3 has 14 residues. Trimming stripped 5 bases from V and 0 bases from J, with 8 bases between. Germline V CDR1 and CDR2: MNHEY, SVGAGI. The CDR3 loop is CASSPRASGNTIYF. The CDR3 nucleotides read TGTGCCAGCAGTCCCCGAGCCTCTGGAAACACCATATATTTT.

V gene TRBV7-9 combines with J gene TRBJ2-1, with TRBD1 as a possible D gene (6 bases). CDR1 and CDR2 from the germline V gene are SEHNR and FQNEAQ (reference sequence). With 0 bases removed from V and 8 bases from J, the gap between germline ends came to 23 bases. This CDR3 is 18 amino acids long. CDR3 amino acids: CASSLALRTVRGWDEQFF. For the CDR3, the DNA is TGTGCCAGCAGCTTAGCGCTCCGGACAGTTCGTGGGTGGGATGAGCAGTTCTTC.

The rearrangement joins TRBV30 to TRBJ1-2; no definite D call. The germline V gene encodes CDR1 GTSNPN and CDR2 SVGIG (reference sequence). Trimming pared 7 bases from V and 2 bases from J, leaving 11 bases between. This CDR3 is built from 12 residues. CDR3 loop: CASEYPNYGYTF. In nucleotides, the CDR3 is TGTGCCTCCGAGTACCCGAACTATGGCTACACCTTC. Full variable domain (outside the CDR3, taken from reference TRBV30 and TRBJ1-2): SQTIHQWPATLVQPVGSPLSLECTVEGTSNPNLYWYRQAAGRGLQLLFYSVGIGQISSEVPQNLSASRPQDRQFILSSKKLLLSDSGFYLCASEYPNYGYTFGSGTRLTVV.

This sequence joins TRBV6-5 and TRBJ2-7, with a weak D call TRBD2 (6 bases). From germline, CDR1 is MNHEY and CDR2 SVGAGI. With 4 bases removed from V and 2 bases from J, the gap between germline ends came to 12 bases. The CDR3 is 14 amino acids. The chain's CDR3 is CASSFSGRAYEQYF. The CDR3 DNA follows: TGTGCCAGCAGTTTCTCCGGGAGAGCCTACGAGCAGTACTTC.

This rearrangement joins TRBV28 to TRBJ2-5, with D uncertain. Germline CDR1 MDHEN, CDR2 SYDVKM. This CDR3 spans 14 amino acids. Trimming took 6 bases from V and 2 from J, leaving 13 bases between them. CDR3 nucleotide sequence: TGTGCCAGCAGACCCTGGTCATTACAAGAGACCCAGTACTTC. This encodes CASRPWSLQETQYF.

CDR3 sequence reads: CASAQRGATEAFF. The DNA for the CDR3 is TGTGCCAGCGCTCAAAGAGGGGCCACTGAAGCTTTCTTT. This chain connects TRBV27 to TRBJ1-1; a possible D gene is TRBD1 (5 bases). With 8 bases removed from V and 4 bases from J, the gap between germline ends came to 14 bases. Germline V gives CDR1 MNHEY, CDR2 SMNVEV (reference sequence). The CDR3 covers 13 residues.

In this sample, this clone turned up once. The chain uses TRBV21-1 and TRBJ2-7; the listed D gene, TRBD2, was not tested against the DNA. TRBV21-1 is an annotated pseudogene. The CDR3 sequence is 16 residues long. CDR3 amino acids: CASSKEPAGRSYEQYF. As DNA, the CDR3 is TGTGCCAGCAGCAAAGAACCAGCGGGACGTTCCTACGAGCAGTACTTC.

The V call is TRBV13, the J call TRBJ1-1; D remains unclear. The CDR3 covers 15 residues. With 5 bases removed from V and 1 base from J, the gap between germline ends came to 14 bases. Germline V gene lookup returns CDR1 PRHDT and CDR2 FYEKMQ (reference sequence). The CDR3 nucleotides are TGTGCCAGCAGCCCTTCCGTTGAGGGGAACACTGAAGCTTTCTTT. Translation: CASSPSVEGNTEAFF.